Presented here are 5 T cell receptor beta chains from one specimen sequenced in a study of blood T cell repertoires in COVID-19. Data came from immunoSEQ multiplex PCR; TCRdb stores just in-frame clones and leaves some out. The table shows 93,000 or so clones, with under 90% occurring only once. The specimen sequenced was peripheral blood. Receptors were obtained from a human donor in a cohort sampled during active or convalescent COVID-19.

V is TRBV28 and J is TRBJ1-5, with TRBD1 identical over 7 bases. The V segment lost 6 bases and the J segment 5 bases; nucleotides outside the gene matches: 13. This CDR3 is built from 16 residues. From germline, CDR1 is MDHEN and CDR2 SYDVKM. The CDR3 DNA reads as TGTGCCAGCAGCCCCTTCGGGACAGCGACTGATCAGCCCCAGCATTTT. It codes for CASSPFGTATDQPQHF.

The chain employs TRBV5-1 and TRBJ2-7; D perhaps matches TRBD1 (5 bases). This CDR3 spans 15 amino acids. Trimming left V 4 bases short and J 2 bases short, with 16 bases between. Per germline, CDR1 SGHRS and CDR2 YFSETQ. CDR3 sequence: CASSPLQGVAYEQYF. CDR3 DNA: TGCGCCAGCAGCCCACTCCAAGGGGTCGCCTACGAGCAGTACTTC.

The chain employs TRBV5-4 and TRBJ1-3; tentatively, D is TRBD1 (6 bases). Germline CDR1 SGHNT, CDR2 YYREEE (reference sequence). The CDR3 is 15 residues long. Trimming removed 2 bases from V and 1 base from J, with 10 bases in between. The CDR3 nucleotides read TGTGCCAGCAGCTTCAAAACAGGGTCTGGAAACACCATATATTTT. Its translation is CASSFKTGSGNTIYF.

V gene TRBV5-1 combines with J gene TRBJ2-7; the D gene is possibly TRBD2 (6 bases). Germline-derived CDR1 and CDR2 are SGHRS and YFSETQ. This CDR3 has 15 amino acids. V lost 3 bases, J lost 6 bases, and 19 bases lay in between. This chain's CDR3 is CASSSQPGTSSEQYF. The CDR3 nucleotides read TGCGCCAGCAGCTCCCAGCCCGGGACTTCTAGCGAGCAGTACTTC.

The gene calls are TRBV18 and TRBJ1-2, with D hard to call. The CDR3 covers 13 residues. Trimming left V 0 bases short and J 5 bases short, with 7 bases between. Germline CDR1 is KGHSH and CDR2 is LQKENI. The CDR3 DNA is TGTGCCAGCTCACCACCGGAGGTGTATGGCTACACCTTC. It is translated as CASSPPEVYGYTF.